This T cell receptor beta chain is drawn from a study of shared clonotypes between healthy human individuals. The study drew all its donors from Caucasian adults living in Nashville, Tennessee. J gave up 3 bases and V 3 bases, and 10 bases lay outside the gene matches. The length of the CDR3 is 17 residues. Per germline, CDR1 SEHNR and CDR2 FQNEAQ (reference sequence). The repertoire was sequenced with immunoSEQ multiplex PCR; TCRdb's copy has only in-frame clones and lacks some. The table lists more than 2 million clones, around 95% of them singletons. The clonotype originates from a man aged 18 to 30 in good health. Material: naive CD4+ T cells sorted from blood. Noted subset: CD45RA+ positively selected. V gene TRBV7-9 combines with J gene TRBJ2-1; 8 positions agree with TRBD1. The CDR3 spells CASSLTPGTGVYNEQFF. The CDR3 DNA sequence: TGTGCCAGCAGCTTGACCCCCGGGACAGGAGTCTACAATGAGCAGTTCTTC.